Listed below are T cell receptor beta chains from one sample, sequenced in a study of shared clonotypes between healthy human individuals. Sequencing was performed with immunoSEQ multiplex PCR; in TCRdb, only in-frame clones are kept and a portion is missing. Counted here are some 1.5 million clones, about 98% occurring once; the ten biggest clones make up 0.4% to 0.55%. The specimen was naive CD4+ T cells sorted from blood. The receptors here all came from a young man in good health. Both conserved end residues are part of each CDR3. Each record gives: clone size, J gene, V gene, D gene, CDR3 protein, CDR3 DNA. D genes are given only for firm matches. The size field is filled for only some rows; it gives once, few, many or a size class.

size: -; J: TRBJ1-2; V: TRBV18; D: -; CDR3: CASSPIPVRGPGYTF; DNA: TGTGCCAGCTCACCCATCCCGGTTAGAGGGCCGGGGTACACCTTC
size: -; J: TRBJ2-3; V: TRBV6-5; D: -; CDR3: CASSYFGLDTQYF; DNA: TGTGCCAGCAGTTACTTTGGGTTAGATACGCAGTATTTT
size: once; J: TRBJ2-7; V: TRBV5-4; D: -; CDR3: CASSLMGAGEQYF; DNA: TGTGCCAGCAGCTTGATGGGGGCGGGGGAGCAGTACTTC
size: -; J: TRBJ2-3; V: TRBV5-1; D: TRBD2; CDR3: CASSSGLAGGTFSTDTQYF; DNA: TGCGCCAGCAGCTCCGGACTAGCGGGAGGGACATTTAGCACAGATACGCAGTATTTT
size: -; J: TRBJ2-1; V: TRBV9; D: -; CDR3: CASSVAAGLIANEQFF; DNA: TGTGCCAGCAGCGTAGCAGCTGGACTGATTGCCAATGAGCAGTTCTTC
size: once; J: TRBJ2-7; V: TRBV5-1; D: -; CDR3: CASSLGTRSYEQYF; DNA: TGCGCCAGCAGCTTAGGGACTCGCTCCTACGAGCAGTACTTC
size: -; J: TRBJ2-1; V: TRBV20-1; D: -; CDR3: CSATTLSEQFF; DNA: TGCAGTGCCACTACCTTAAGTGAGCAGTTCTTC
size: -; J: TRBJ2-5; V: TRBV11-2; D: -; CDR3: CASSLDLLPDDGVTQYF; DNA: TGTGCCAGCAGCTTAGATCTGTTACCGGACGATGGCGTTACCCAGTACTTC
size: -; J: TRBJ2-3; V: TRBV5-6; D: -; CDR3: CASSLAQVSTQYF; DNA: TGTGCCAGCAGCTTGGCTCAGGTTTCTACGCAGTATTTT
size: -; J: TRBJ1-2; V: TRBV5-1; D: -; CDR3: CASSLGPPEVAPAYGYTF; DNA: TGCGCCAGCAGCTTGGGGCCGCCTGAGGTGGCGCCCGCCTATGGCTACACCTTC
size: -; J: TRBJ1-1; V: TRBV6-5; D: -; CDR3: CASRTALNTEAFF; DNA: TGTGCCAGCAGGACGGCGCTGAACACTGAAGCTTTCTTT
size: once; J: TRBJ2-7; V: TRBV5-1; D: -; CDR3: CASSPNLSDEQYF; DNA: TGCGCCAGCAGTCCAAATCTATCGGACGAGCAGTACTTC
size: -; J: TRBJ1-2; V: TRBV2; D: TRBD1; CDR3: CASSRTGVDGYTF; DNA: TGTGCCAGCAGCAGGACAGGAGTCGATGGCTACACCTTC
size: -; J: TRBJ2-7; V: TRBV19; D: -; CDR3: CASSPTGSYEQYF; DNA: TGTGCCAGTAGTCCGACAGGCTCCTACGAGCAGTACTTC
size: -; J: TRBJ2-7; V: TRBV5-4; D: TRBD2; CDR3: CASSLTSGPQEQYF; DNA: TGTGCCAGCAGCTTGACTAGCGGACCACAGGAGCAGTACTTC
size: -; J: TRBJ2-3; V: TRBV5-1; D: -; CDR3: CASSFFGPTTDTQYF; DNA: TGCGCCAGCAGCTTTTTCGGCCCCACCACAGATACGCAGTATTTT
size: -; J: TRBJ2-2; V: TRBV28; D: -; CDR3: CATWQGNTGELFF; DNA: TGTGCCACCTGGCAGGGGAACACCGGGGAGCTGTTTTTT
size: once; J: TRBJ2-1; V: TRBV7-6; D: TRBD2; CDR3: CASSSIAGRAYNEQFF; DNA: TGTGCCAGCAGCTCGATAGCAGGGAGGGCCTACAATGAGCAGTTCTTC
size: -; J: TRBJ1-6; V: TRBV7-2; D: -; CDR3: CASSLMGPNSPLHF; DNA: TGTGCCAGCAGCTTAATGGGGCCCAATTCACCCCTCCACTTT
size: -; J: TRBJ2-1; V: TRBV5-4; D: TRBD2; CDR3: CASAEGVAGGLYNEQFF; DNA: TGTGCCAGCGCAGAGGGGGTAGCGGGAGGGTTATACAATGAGCAGTTCTTC
size: -; J: TRBJ2-7; V: TRBV29-1; D: -; CDR3: CSVTSRGVLNYEQYF; DNA: TGCAGCGTAACGTCTAGAGGGGTCCTCAACTACGAGCAGTACTTC
size: -; J: TRBJ2-2; V: TRBV11-1; D: TRBD2; CDR3: CASRPDGGFHGELFF; DNA: TGTGCCAGCAGACCCGACGGGGGGTTTCACGGGGAGCTGTTTTTT
size: -; J: TRBJ1-5; V: TRBV7-9; D: TRBD1; CDR3: CASSLGTANQPQHF; DNA: TGTGCCAGCAGCCTCGGGACAGCTAATCAGCCCCAGCATTTT
size: -; J: TRBJ2-6; V: TRBV5-8; D: TRBD1; CDR3: CASSGPTGRFLSGANVLTF; DNA: TGTGCCAGCAGCGGGCCGACAGGGCGTTTCCTCTCTGGGGCCAACGTCCTGACTTTC
size: -; J: TRBJ2-7; V: TRBV10-3; D: TRBD2; CDR3: CAIREGLAYEQYF; DNA: TGTGCCATCAGAGAAGGACTAGCCTACGAGCAGTACTTC
size: once; J: TRBJ2-1; V: TRBV18; D: TRBD1; CDR3: CASSTRTGNEQFF; DNA: TGTGCCAGCTCAACCAGGACAGGGAATGAGCAGTTCTTC
size: once; J: TRBJ2-5; V: TRBV14; D: TRBD1; CDR3: CASSPLTGMGETQYF; DNA: TGTGCCAGCAGCCCCTTGACAGGGATGGGCGAGACCCAGTACTTC
size: -; J: TRBJ2-1; V: TRBV12-5; D: TRBD2; CDR3: CASGSPGTSGLEQFF; DNA: TGTGCTAGTGGTTCTCCCGGGACTAGCGGGCTCGAGCAGTTCTTC